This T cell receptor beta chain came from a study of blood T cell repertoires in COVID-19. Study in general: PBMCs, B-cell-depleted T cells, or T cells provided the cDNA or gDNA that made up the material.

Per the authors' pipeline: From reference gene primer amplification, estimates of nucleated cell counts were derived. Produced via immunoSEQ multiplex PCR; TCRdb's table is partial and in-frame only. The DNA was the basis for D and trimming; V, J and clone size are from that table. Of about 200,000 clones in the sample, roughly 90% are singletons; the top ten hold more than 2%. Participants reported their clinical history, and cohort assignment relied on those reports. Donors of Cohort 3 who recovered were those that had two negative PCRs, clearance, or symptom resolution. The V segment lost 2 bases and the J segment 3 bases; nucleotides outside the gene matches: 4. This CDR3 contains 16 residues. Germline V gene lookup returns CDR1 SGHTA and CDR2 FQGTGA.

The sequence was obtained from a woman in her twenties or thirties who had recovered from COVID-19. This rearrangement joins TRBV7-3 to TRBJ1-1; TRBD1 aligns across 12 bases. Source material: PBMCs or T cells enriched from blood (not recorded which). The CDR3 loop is CASSLGTGGKYTEAFF. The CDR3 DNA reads TGTGCCAGCAGCTTAGGGACAGGGGGCAAGTACACTGAAGCTTTCTTT.